The 11 T cell receptor beta chains listed next were all sequenced from one sample in a study of blood T cells in healthy people across ages (dated by TCRdb to between 2015 and 2016). Library construction relied on 5' RACE. The sequencer listed for this sample is Illumina HiSeq 2500. The second PCR ran for roughly 7 to 12 cycles and used a J-beta primer mix along with a sample-barcoded 5' primer. TCRdb handled the public reads itself, with Q25 trimming in fastp and clone calling in MiXCR, and kept productive beta chains. Rows merge per CDR3 protein into single entries with the most common DNA and genes. The sample table records 1,500,000 or so distinct CDR3 sequences; 55% to 75% of these occur just once. The ten largest make up over 6.5% of the sample. Material for sequencing was blood. Receptor source: a man in his late teens or twenties in good health.

There are many counts of this clonotype. This chain uses TRBV18 with TRBJ2-5, with unresolved D. This CDR3 is 14 amino acids long. V shed 2 bases and J shed 1 base, with 8 bases lying between them. Germline V gene sequence: CDR1 KGHSH, CDR2 LQKENI. CDR3 nucleotides: TGTGCCAGCTCACCAAGGGCAGCCCAAGAGACCCAGTACTTC. Protein sequence: CASSPRAAQETQYF.

V and J are TRBV25-1 and TRBJ2-3; TRBD2 aligns across 9 bases. Germline V lookup: CDR1 MGHDK, CDR2 SYGVNS. CDR3 length equals 16 residues. J gave up 3 bases and V 1 base, and 5 bases lay outside the gene matches. Here the CDR3 DNA reads TGTGCCAGCAGTGAATTTCGACTAGCGGATACAGATACGCAGTATTTT. This sequence encodes CASSEFRLADTDTQYF.

This chain uses TRBV15 with TRBJ2-5; possibly TRBD1 or TRBD2 for D (5 bases each). CDR3 length: 15 residues. Germline-derived CDR1 and CDR2 are LNHNV and YYDKDF (reference sequence). Trimming left V 9 bases short and J 0 bases short, with 17 bases between. The CDR3 DNA reads TGTGCCACGGAACGGGGCCAAACCAACCAAGAGACCCAGTACTTC. Translation gives CATERGQTNQETQYF. Full variable domain (remainder filled in from reference TRBV15 and TRBJ2-5): DAMVIQNPRYQVTQFGKPVTLSCSQTLNHNVMYWYQQKSSQAPKLLFHYYDKDFNNEADTPDNFQSRRPNTSFCFLDIRSPGLGDTAMYLCATERGQTNQETQYFGPGTRLLVL.

This chain links TRBV6-5 with TRBJ2-6; no definite D call. CDR1 is MNHEY, CDR2 SVGAGI, per germline. Trimming stripped 5 bases from V and 0 bases from J, with 11 bases between. This CDR3 has 16 amino acids. The CDR3 DNA sequence: TGTGCCAGCAGTAAACCAGGAAACTCTGGGGCCAACGTCCTGACTTTC. The encoded protein is CASSKPGNSGANVLTF.

The chain combines TRBV20-1 with TRBJ2-3; maybe TRBD1 (6 bases). Germline lookup yields CDR1 DFQATT and CDR2 SNEGSKA (reference sequence). Trimming shortened V by 4 bases and J by 0 bases, and 14 bases separated the two germline ends. The CDR3 totals 15 residues. The CDR3 sequence: CSATRGTDSTDTQYF. The CDR3 region has the DNA TGCAGTGCTACTAGGGGGACGGATAGCACAGATACGCAGTATTTT.

The genes are TRBV20-1 and TRBJ1-5, with 9 bases that match TRBD1. CDR1 DFQATT and CDR2 SNEGSKA come from the germline V gene (reference sequence). This CDR3 has 14 amino acids. J was trimmed by 7 bases and V by 4 bases; bases with no gene match: 8. This chain's CDR3 is CSATSQGAGQPQHF. Here the CDR3 DNA reads TGCAGTGCTACCTCACAGGGGGCAGGGCAGCCCCAGCATTTT.

V usage is TRBV29-1 and J usage is TRBJ1-1, with D uncertain. V lost 4 bases to trimming and J lost 0 bases, with 12 bases between them. There are 14 residues in the CDR3. Germline V gives CDR1 SQVTM, CDR2 ANQGSEA. The CDR3 spells CSVVRNLMNTEAFF. The CDR3 nucleotides are TGCAGCGTTGTCAGGAATCTCATGAACACTGAAGCTTTCTTT.

The chain employs TRBV4-1 and TRBJ2-1; 8 bases line up with TRBD1. The better agreement between TRBJ2-7 and the DNA end casts doubt on the J call. The germline V gene has CDR1 MGHRA and CDR2 YSYEKL. CDR3 length: 15 amino acids. The CDR3 DNA reads as TGCGCCAGCAGCCAAAGACAGGGGTCCTACAATGAGCAGTACTTC. It is translated as CASSQRQGSYNEQYF.

The chain combines TRBV29-1 with TRBJ2-5; D ambiguous. V was pared by 7 bases and J by 4 bases, with 10 bases between. Germline CDR1 reads SQVTM; CDR2 reads ANQGSEA. The CDR3 sequence is 11 residues long. Written as DNA, the CDR3 is TGCAGCGCTCCAATCGGAGAGACCCAGTACTTC. This encodes CSAPIGETQYF.

The chain has TRBV11-2 and TRBJ1-1; D is unclear. This CDR3 has 12 residues. Trimming took off 0 bases at V and 8 bases at J, with 7 bases between the two ends. The germline CDR1 and CDR2 sequences are SGHAT and FQNNGV. The CDR3 DNA follows: TGTGCCAGCAGCTTAGATAATTGGGAAGCTTTCTTT. It yields the protein CASSLDNWEAFF.

The rearrangement joins TRBV29-1 to TRBJ2-7; 8 bases are a match to TRBD1. CDR3 length: 14 amino acids. Germline CDR1 reads SQVTM; CDR2 reads ANQGSEA. The ends lost 1 base at V and 6 bases at J; junction bases unmatched: 8. The CDR3 reads CSVEGSGQGGEQYF. For the CDR3, the DNA is TGCAGCGTTGAAGGCTCCGGACAGGGCGGCGAGCAGTACTTC.